This T cell receptor (beta chain) originates from a study of T cell changes during pregnancy in multiple sclerosis. Measured with immunoSEQ multiplex PCR; TCRdb has only the in-frame clones, and not every one. The table records under 50,000 clones, about 92% of them present only once. V lost 4 bases to trimming and J lost 2 bases, with 9 bases between them. Germline V gene lookup returns CDR1 SGHDT and CDR2 YYEEEE. CDR3 length equals 14 residues. The chain uses TRBV5-6 and TRBJ1-4, with D unclear. The source of this sequence is a female donor with multiple sclerosis, enrolled in a pregnancy study. Specimen: CD4+ T cells from peripheral blood mononuclear cells, collected in the third trimester of pregnancy. The CDR3 DNA reads as TGTGCCAGCAGCCCTGGCCAGACTAATGAAAAACTGTTTTTT. Its protein product is CASSPGQTNEKLFF.